This paragraph covers one TCR beta chain sequence. Profiled with immunoSEQ multiplex PCR; TCRdb holds only in-frame clones, not every one. Of approximately 170,000 clones in the sample, under 95% were seen once. This record comes from a study of blood T cell repertoires in COVID-19. CDR3 length: 15 amino acids. CDR1 is MNHEY and CDR2 is SVGAGI in the germline V gene. Trimming at V came to 10 bases and at J to 10 bases, leaving 15 bases not matched to a gene. The sample taken for sequencing was peripheral blood. This TCR derives from a man in his fifties or sixties with active or convalescent COVID-19. This chain links TRBV6-5 with TRBJ1-6; 8 bases are shared with TRBD1. The DNA for the CDR3 is TGTGCCACCAAAATTGCCGGGACAGGAGACTCACCCCTCCACTTT. As protein: CATKIAGTGDSPLHF.